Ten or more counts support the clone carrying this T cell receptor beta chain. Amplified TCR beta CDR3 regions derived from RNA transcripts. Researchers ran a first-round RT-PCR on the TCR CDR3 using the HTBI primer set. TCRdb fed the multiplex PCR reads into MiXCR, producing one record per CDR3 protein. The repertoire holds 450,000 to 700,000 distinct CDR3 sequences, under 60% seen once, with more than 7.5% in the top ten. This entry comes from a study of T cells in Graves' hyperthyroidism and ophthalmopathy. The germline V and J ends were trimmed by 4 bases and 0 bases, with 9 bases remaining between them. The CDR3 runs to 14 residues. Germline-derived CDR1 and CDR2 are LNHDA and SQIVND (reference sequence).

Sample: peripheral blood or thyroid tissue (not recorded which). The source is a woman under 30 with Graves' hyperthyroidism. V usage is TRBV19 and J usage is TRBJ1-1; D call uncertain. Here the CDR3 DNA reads TGTGCCAGTAGTAAATGGCGGTTGAACACTGAAGCTTTCTTT. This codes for CASSKWRLNTEAFF.